This passage covers 30 T cell receptor beta chains from one sample sequenced in a study of OX40 agonist ivuxolimab in advanced cancers. The protocol was immunoSEQ multiplex PCR, while the TCRdb copy is restricted to in-frame clones and leaves out a portion. The sample lists roughly 34,000 clones, approximately 80% occurring once. This specimen consisted of CD4+ or CD8+ T cells sorted from blood, obtained in a trial of the OX40 agonist ivuxolimab. These receptors all come from an adult with an advanced solid tumor such as melanoma, head and neck, liver or kidney cancer.

CDR3 nucleotide sequence: TGTGCCAGCAGGGACAGGGAGTATGAAAAACTGTTTTTT. Translated, it gives CASRDREYEKLFF. The gene calls are TRBV6-5 and TRBJ1-4; 8 bases fit TRBD1. Germline V CDR1 and CDR2: MNHEY, SVGAGI. This CDR3 region has 13 residues. V lost 6 bases to trimming and J lost 6 bases; unmatched junction nucleotides: 3.

CDR3 nucleotide sequence: TGTGCCAGCAGTTTTCAGCCGGGCGGTCAGCCCCAGCATTTT. Encoded protein: CASSFQPGGQPQHF. This chain links TRBV27 with TRBJ1-5; D gene unclear. V was clipped by 3 bases and J by 6 bases, with 12 bases between them. Germline-derived CDR1 and CDR2 are MNHEY and SMNVEV (reference sequence). The CDR3 runs to 14 residues.

This clone turned up a few times. The CDR3 sequence: CASSLLAGDTQYF. DNA for the CDR3: TGTGCCAGCAGCTTATTAGCGGGAGATACGCAGTATTTT. The chain joins TRBV7-3 to TRBJ2-3, with 7 bases lining up with TRBD2. Germline V gene lookup returns CDR1 SGHTA and CDR2 FQGTGA. V lost 2 bases, J lost 5 bases, and 1 base stayed unmatched. CDR3 size: 13 residues.

The chain links TRBV10-2 to TRBJ2-7, with D possibly TRBD1 on 6 matching bases. Germline V gene sequence: CDR1 WSHSY, CDR2 SAAADI. The CDR3 covers 12 residues. V was shortened by 7 bases and J by 2 bases, with 9 bases between the two germline ends. The CDR3 is CASTGETYEQYF. The CDR3 nucleotides are TGCGCCAGCACAGGGGAAACCTACGAGCAGTACTTC.

The chain couples TRBV7-9 to TRBJ1-2; TRBD1 agrees at 8 bases. Trimming cost V 0 bases and J 0 bases; bases outside gene matches: 9. CDR1 is SEHNR and CDR2 is FQNEAQ in the germline V gene (reference sequence). The CDR3 contains 18 residues. The CDR3 DNA reads as TGTGCCAGCAGCTTAGCTGCGGCAGGGGGCCTCGCTAACTATGGCTACACCTTC. Protein sequence: CASSLAAAGGLANYGYTF. The full variable domain, with the rest looked up from reference TRBV7-9 and TRBJ1-2, is DTGVSQNPRHKITKRGQNVTFRCDPISEHNRLYWYRQTLGQGPEFLTYFQNEAQLEKSRLLSDRFSAERPKGSFSTLEIQRTEQGDSAMYLCASSLAAAGGLANYGYTFGSGTRLTVV.

This clone has a handful of counts. The chain combines TRBV28 with TRBJ2-1, with 10 bases that match TRBD1. The germline V gene encodes CDR1 MDHEN and CDR2 SYDVKM. Losses at the gene ends were 6 bases for V and 0 bases for J; bases not matched to a gene: 11. The CDR3 runs to 18 residues. The CDR3 bases are TGTGCCAGCAGCTTCGACGGGACAGGGGAGGGCTCCTACAATGAGCAGTTCTTC. This sequence encodes CASSFDGTGEGSYNEQFF. Using reference TRBV28 and TRBJ2-1 for the parts outside the CDR3, the full variable domain is DVKVTQSSRYLVKRTGEKVFLECVQDMDHENMFWYRQDPGLGLRLIYFSYDVKMKEKGDIPEGYSVSREKKERFSLILESASTNQTSMYLCASSFDGTGEGSYNEQFFGPGTRLTVL.

This clone has just a few counts. V and J are TRBV7-4 and TRBJ1-1; the match to TRBD1 covers 7 bases. The germline V gene has CDR1 SGHVT and CDR2 SQSDAQ. This CDR3 region has 18 residues. J was trimmed by 0 bases and V by 5 bases; bases with no gene match: 15. CDR3 in amino acids: CASSPRTRDRVMNTEAFF. CDR3 DNA sequence: TGTGCCAGCAGCCCACGAACGAGAGACAGGGTGATGAACACTGAAGCTTTCTTT.

The chain carries TRBV28 and TRBJ1-1; the D gene is possibly TRBD1 (5 bases). V was trimmed by 5 bases and J by 6 bases, leaving 16 bases between them. Germline CDR1 and CDR2: MDHEN and SYDVKM. CDR3 length: 14 residues. This CDR3 is CASSTRDLGPEAFF. The CDR3 nucleotides read TGTGCCAGCAGTACACGGGACCTCGGGCCTGAAGCTTTCTTT.

V and J are TRBV5-1 and TRBJ2-6; no reliable D call. Germline V gene sequence: CDR1 SGHRS, CDR2 YFSETQ. The V end was cut by 3 bases, the J end by 0 bases, with 7 bases between. The CDR3 is 15 residues long. The CDR3 is CASSYFDSGANVLTF. For the CDR3, the DNA is TGCGCCAGCAGCTATTTCGACTCTGGGGCCAACGTCCTGACTTTC. Supplemented by reference TRBV5-1 and TRBJ2-6, the full variable domain reads KAGVTQTPRYLIKTRGQQVTLSCSPISGHRSVSWYQQTPGQGLQFLFEYFSETQRNKGNFPGRFSGRQFSNSRSEMNVSTLELGDSALYLCASSYFDSGANVLTFGAGSRLTVL.

V and J are TRBV5-4 and TRBJ1-1; D not resolved. Germline CDR1 SGHNT, CDR2 YYREEE (reference sequence). Trimming cost V 2 bases and J 6 bases, with 8 bases left between them. This CDR3 contains 12 residues. CDR3 sequence: CASSFQRAEAFF. DNA for the CDR3: TGTGCCAGCAGCTTTCAGCGGGCTGAAGCTTTCTTT.

The genes are TRBV18 and TRBJ2-2, with D unclear. Trimming left V 3 bases short and J 3 bases short, with 8 bases between. Germline CDR1 KGHSH, CDR2 LQKENI. The CDR3 runs 14 residues. The CDR3 DNA reads as TGTGCCAGCTCACCCTACCAGGACACCGGGGAGCTGTTTTTT. This codes for CASSPYQDTGELFF.

This sequence joins TRBV6-1 and TRBJ2-5; D ambiguous. CDR1 and CDR2 (germline): MNHNS, SASEGT. V lost 2 bases and J 3 bases, leaving 13 bases between the germline ends. The CDR3 loop spans 15 amino acids. Here the CDR3 reads CASSEMGTVKETQYF. DNA for the CDR3: TGTGCCAGCAGTGAAATGGGCACGGTAAAAGAGACCCAGTACTTC.

By sample share, this clone is hyperexpanded. This chain connects TRBV7-9 to TRBJ2-5; 12 nucleotides agree with TRBD2. The V segment lost 2 bases and the J segment 5 bases; nucleotides outside the gene matches: 6. The CDR3 runs to 16 residues. CDR1 and CDR2 (germline): SEHNR, FQNEAQ (reference sequence). The CDR3, as DNA: TGTGCCAGCAGCTTAACCGGACTAGCGGGGTGGGAGACCCAGTACTTC. Amino acid sequence: CASSLTGLAGWETQYF. Based on the CDR3 plus reference TRBV7-9 and TRBJ2-5, the full variable domain is DTGVSQNPRHKITKRGQNVTFRCDPISEHNRLYWYRQTLGQGPEFLTYFQNEAQLEKSRLLSDRFSAERPKGSFSTLEIQRTEQGDSAMYLCASSLTGLAGWETQYFGPGTRLLVL.

The rearrangement links TRBV6-4 to TRBJ2-1; 9 positions agree with TRBD2. V was pared by 2 bases and J by 5 bases, with 4 bases of the junction left unmatched. The CDR3 consists of 15 residues. Per germline, CDR1 MRHNA and CDR2 SNTAGT. The chain's CDR3 is CASSDMTSGNNEQFF. The CDR3 DNA reads TGTGCCAGCAGTGACATGACTAGCGGCAACAATGAGCAGTTCTTC.

This clone was picked up a small number of times. The chain carries TRBV6-5 and TRBJ1-2; D ambiguous. The CDR3 is made up of 13 amino acids. V was pared by 2 bases and J by 0 bases, with 4 bases between. Germline assignment: CDR1 MNHEY and CDR2 SVGAGI. The CDR3 bases are TGTGCCAGCAGTTACGCCACTAACTATGGCTACACCTTC. It is translated as CASSYATNYGYTF.

The chain employs TRBV6-1 and TRBJ2-3, with 7 bases lining up with TRBD2. Losses at the gene ends were 6 bases for V and 4 bases for J; bases not matched to a gene: 10. The germline gives CDR1 MNHNS, CDR2 SASEGT. This CDR3 has 15 residues. CDR3 bases: TGTGCCAGCAGCCGACTAGGACTAGAGGCAGATACGCAGTATTTT. Encoded protein: CASSRLGLEADTQYF.

V gene TRBV7-9 combines with J gene TRBJ2-7, with TRBD1 as a possible D gene (5 bases). CDR3 length equals 16 residues. Between the trimmed V and J ends, which lost 5 bases and 3 bases, there was a span of 20 bases. The germline gives CDR1 SEHNR, CDR2 FQNEAQ (reference sequence). The CDR3 is CASSPVGQGKFYEQYF. The CDR3 DNA reads as TGTGCCAGCAGCCCCGTGGGGCAGGGAAAATTCTACGAGCAGTACTTC.

V gene TRBV19 combines with J gene TRBJ1-3; D remains ambiguous. Germline values: CDR1 LNHDA, CDR2 SQIVND (reference sequence). Between the trimmed V and J ends, which lost 1 base and 0 bases, there was a span of 7 bases. The CDR3 sequence is 15 residues long. The chain's CDR3 is CASSIGSRSGNTIYF. As DNA, the CDR3 is TGTGCCAGTAGTATAGGGTCCCGCTCTGGAAACACCATATATTTT.

The V and J genes are TRBV4-1 and TRBJ2-7; D possibly corresponds to TRBD1 (7 bases). This CDR3 has 17 amino acids. The V and J ends lost 0 bases and 1 base respectively, with 16 bases between them. From germline, CDR1 is MGHRA and CDR2 YSYEKL. CDR3 sequence: CASSQDLATGISYEQYF. The CDR3 DNA follows: TGCGCCAGCAGCCAAGATCTAGCGACAGGGATATCCTACGAGCAGTACTTC.

The CDR3 DNA is TGTGCCAGCATATTTACGGAACGGAATACGGGGGTCTACGGCTACACCTTC. Encoded protein: CASIFTERNTGVYGYTF. The chain combines TRBV28 with TRBJ1-2; the D gene is possibly TRBD1 (5 bases). The CDR3 runs to 17 residues. V lost 7 bases to trimming and J lost 8 bases, with 29 bases between them. CDR1 is MDHEN, CDR2 SYDVKM, per germline.

The chain employs TRBV5-1 and TRBJ1-4, with D possibly TRBD1 on 5 matching bases. CDR1 and CDR2 (germline): SGHRS, YFSETQ. The CDR3 loop spans 16 amino acids. Trimming pared 0 bases from V and 8 bases from J, leaving 17 bases between. The CDR3 protein is CASSLGRAREREKLFF. CDR3 DNA sequence: TGCGCCAGCAGCTTGGGCAGGGCGAGGGAAAGGGAAAAACTGTTTTTT.

J is TRBJ2-1 and V is TRBV7-6, with TRBD1 identical over 8 bases. The V segment lost 3 bases and the J segment 10 bases; nucleotides outside the gene matches: 5. Per germline, CDR1 SGHVS and CDR2 FNYEAQ. The CDR3 loop spans 13 amino acids. CDR3 in amino acids: CASSFGQGWEQFF. Here the CDR3 DNA reads TGTGCCAGCAGCTTTGGACAGGGCTGGGAGCAGTTCTTC.

J is TRBJ2-7 and V is TRBV7-2; the match to TRBD1 covers 9 bases. V shed 5 bases, J shed 2 bases, and the junction held 10 bases outside the gene matches. The germline V gene encodes CDR1 SGHTA and CDR2 FQGNSA. The CDR3 sequence is 16 residues long. The CDR3 spells CASSPGGGTGTYEQYF. CDR3 coding DNA: TGTGCCAGCAGCCCAGGGGGCGGGACAGGGACCTACGAGCAGTACTTC.

J is TRBJ2-7 and V is TRBV18, with D possibly matching TRBD2 (6 bases). This CDR3 spans 15 amino acids. V was pared by 6 bases and J by 4 bases, with 19 bases between. Germline lookup yields CDR1 KGHSH and CDR2 LQKENI. This chain's CDR3 is CASSSRDSNGYEQYF. The CDR3 DNA follows: TGTGCCAGCTCTTCCCGGGACTCGAACGGATACGAGCAGTACTTC.

The chain carries TRBV23-1 and TRBJ2-3; 8 nucleotides match TRBD2. TRBV23-1 is an ORF, with its function uncertain. Losses at the gene ends were 1 base for V and 0 bases for J; bases not matched to a gene: 6. The CDR3 consists of 17 residues. The CDR3 here is CASSQCLAGSSTDTQYF. The CDR3, as DNA: TGCGCCAGCAGTCAATGCTTAGCGGGGTCCAGCACAGATACGCAGTATTTT.

This chain joins TRBV28 and TRBJ1-2; D not certain. Trimming removed 4 bases from V and 5 bases from J, with 8 bases in between. The CDR3 has 12 residues. Germline assignment: CDR1 MDHEN and CDR2 SYDVKM. The CDR3 DNA follows: TGTGCCAGCAGTTCGCAGGTGTATGGCTACACCTTC. This translates into CASSSQVYGYTF.

This clone was picked up one time. The V call is TRBV14, the J call TRBJ2-1, with TRBD2 as a possible D gene (5 bases). The CDR3 totals 17 residues. Trimming took off 0 bases at V and 2 bases at J, with 14 bases between the two ends. Germline CDR1 is SGHDN and CDR2 is FVKESK. The CDR3 protein is CASSQEIARWAYNEQFF. In DNA form, the CDR3 reads TGTGCCAGCAGCCAAGAAATAGCGAGGTGGGCCTACAATGAGCAGTTCTTC.

The CDR3 reads CASSYWETGELFF. The CDR3 region has the DNA TGTGCCAGCAGCTATTGGGAAACCGGGGAGCTGTTTTTT. The chain couples TRBV7-2 to TRBJ2-2; no firm D call. Per germline, CDR1 SGHTA and CDR2 FQGNSA. The CDR3 has 13 amino acids. V dropped 4 bases and J dropped 5 bases, with 8 bases sitting between them. The full variable domain, with the rest looked up from reference TRBV7-2 and TRBJ2-2, is GAGVSQSPSNKVTEKGKDVELRCDPISGHTALYWYRQSLGQGLEFLIYFQGNSAPDKSGLPSDRFSAERTGGSVSTLTIQRTQQEDSAVYLCASSYWETGELFFGEGSRLTVL.

Only a few counts were recorded for this clone. CDR3 amino acids: CASSLSLGDYEQYF. The CDR3, as DNA: TGTGCCAGCAGCTTAAGCTTGGGAGACTACGAGCAGTACTTC. The J gene is TRBJ2-7, the V gene TRBV7-2, with TRBD2 as a possible D gene (5 bases). Trimming pared 2 bases from V and 3 bases from J, leaving 11 bases between. CDR3 length equals 14 residues. Per germline, CDR1 SGHTA and CDR2 FQGNSA. Complete variable domain (other parts from reference TRBV7-2 and TRBJ2-7): GAGVSQSPSNKVTEKGKDVELRCDPISGHTALYWYRQSLGQGLEFLIYFQGNSAPDKSGLPSDRFSAERTGGSVSTLTIQRTQQEDSAVYLCASSLSLGDYEQYFGPGTRLTVT.

This clone showed up just once. The chain employs TRBV4-2 and TRBJ2-1, with D possibly matching TRBD1 (6 bases). The V gene lost 4 bases and the J gene lost 7 bases, with 20 bases spanning the gap. CDR3 length equals 16 residues. CDR1 is LGHNA, CDR2 YNFKEQ, per germline. The DNA for the CDR3 is TGTGCCAGCAGCCCAACAGGGAACCACCTAAAAAATGAGCAGTTCTTC. Protein product: CASSPTGNHLKNEQFF.